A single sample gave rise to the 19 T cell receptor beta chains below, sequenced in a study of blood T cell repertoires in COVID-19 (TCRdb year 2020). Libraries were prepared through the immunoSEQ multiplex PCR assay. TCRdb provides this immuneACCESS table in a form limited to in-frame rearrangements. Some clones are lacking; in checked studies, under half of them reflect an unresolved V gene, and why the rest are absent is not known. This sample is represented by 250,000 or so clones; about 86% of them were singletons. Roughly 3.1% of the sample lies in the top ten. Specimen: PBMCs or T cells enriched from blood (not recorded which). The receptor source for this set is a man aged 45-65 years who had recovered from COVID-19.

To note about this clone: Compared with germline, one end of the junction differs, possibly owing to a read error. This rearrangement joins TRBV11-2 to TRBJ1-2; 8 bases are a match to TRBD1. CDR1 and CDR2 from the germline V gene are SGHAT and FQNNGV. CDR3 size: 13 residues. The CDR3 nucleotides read TGTGCCAGCAGCATAGACAGGGGCCATGGCTACACCTTC. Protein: CASSIDRGHGYTF.

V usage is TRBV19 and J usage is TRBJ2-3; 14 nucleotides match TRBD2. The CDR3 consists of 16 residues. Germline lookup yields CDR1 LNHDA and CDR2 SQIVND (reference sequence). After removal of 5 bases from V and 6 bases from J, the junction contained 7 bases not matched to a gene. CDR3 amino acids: CASSPRLAGGLDTQYF. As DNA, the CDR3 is TGTGCCAGTAGTCCGAGACTAGCGGGGGGGCTGGATACGCAGTATTTT. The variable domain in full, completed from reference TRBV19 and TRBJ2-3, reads DGGITQSPKYLFRKEGQNVTLSCEQNLNHDAMYWYRQDPGQGLRLIYYSQIVNDFQKGDIAEGYSVSREKKESFPLTVTSAQKNPTAFYLCASSPRLAGGLDTQYFGPGTRLTVL.

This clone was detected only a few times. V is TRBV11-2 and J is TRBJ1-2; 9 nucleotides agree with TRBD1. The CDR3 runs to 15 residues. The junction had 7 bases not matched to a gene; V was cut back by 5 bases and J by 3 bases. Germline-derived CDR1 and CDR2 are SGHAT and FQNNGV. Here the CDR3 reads CASSTRDRAYYGYTF. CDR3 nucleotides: TGTGCCAGCAGCACCCGGGACAGGGCTTACTATGGCTACACCTTC.

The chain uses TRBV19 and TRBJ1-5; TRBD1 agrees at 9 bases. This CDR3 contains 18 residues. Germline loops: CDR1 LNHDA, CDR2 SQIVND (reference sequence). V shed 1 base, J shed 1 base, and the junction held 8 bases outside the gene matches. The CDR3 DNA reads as TGTGCCAGTAGTATAGGCCGTACAGGGGGCCTAAGCAATCAGCCCCAGCATTTT. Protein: CASSIGRTGGLSNQPQHF. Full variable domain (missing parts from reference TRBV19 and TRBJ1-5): DGGITQSPKYLFRKEGQNVTLSCEQNLNHDAMYWYRQDPGQGLRLIYYSQIVNDFQKGDIAEGYSVSREKKESFPLTVTSAQKNPTAFYLCASSIGRTGGLSNQPQHFGDGTRLSIL.

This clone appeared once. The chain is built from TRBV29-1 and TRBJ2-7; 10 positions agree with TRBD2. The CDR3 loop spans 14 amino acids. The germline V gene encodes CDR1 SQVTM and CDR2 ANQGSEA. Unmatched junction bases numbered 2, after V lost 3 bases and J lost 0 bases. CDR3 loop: CSVEGLAHSYEQYF. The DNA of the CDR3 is TGCAGCGTTGAGGGACTAGCGCACTCCTACGAGCAGTACTTC.

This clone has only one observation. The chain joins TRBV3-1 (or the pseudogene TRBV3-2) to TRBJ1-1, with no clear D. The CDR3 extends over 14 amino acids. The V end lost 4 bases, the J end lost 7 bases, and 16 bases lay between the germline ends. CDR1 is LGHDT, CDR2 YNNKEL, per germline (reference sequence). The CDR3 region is CASSPLGGLYEAFF. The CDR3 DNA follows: TGTGCCAGCAGCCCCCTGGGAGGGCTTTATGAAGCTTTCTTT.

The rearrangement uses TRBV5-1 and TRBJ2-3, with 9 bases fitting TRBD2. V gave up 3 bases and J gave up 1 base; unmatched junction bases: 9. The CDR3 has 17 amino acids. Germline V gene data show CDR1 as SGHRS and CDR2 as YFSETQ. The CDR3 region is CASSSLRSSGGTDTQYF. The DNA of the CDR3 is TGCGCCAGCAGCTCACTCCGGTCTAGCGGGGGCACAGATACGCAGTATTTT.

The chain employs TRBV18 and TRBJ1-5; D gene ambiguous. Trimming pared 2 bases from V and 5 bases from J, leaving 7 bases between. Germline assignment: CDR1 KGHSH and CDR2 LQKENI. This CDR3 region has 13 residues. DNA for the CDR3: TGTGCCAGCTCACCAGGACTAGATCAGCCCCAGCATTTT. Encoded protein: CASSPGLDQPQHF.

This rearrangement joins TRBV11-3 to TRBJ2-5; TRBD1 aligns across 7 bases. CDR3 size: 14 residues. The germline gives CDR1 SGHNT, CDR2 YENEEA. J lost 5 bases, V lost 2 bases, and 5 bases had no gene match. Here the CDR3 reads CASSLTGTAETQYF. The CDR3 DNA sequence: TGTGCCAGCAGCTTAACGGGGACAGCCGAGACCCAGTACTTC.

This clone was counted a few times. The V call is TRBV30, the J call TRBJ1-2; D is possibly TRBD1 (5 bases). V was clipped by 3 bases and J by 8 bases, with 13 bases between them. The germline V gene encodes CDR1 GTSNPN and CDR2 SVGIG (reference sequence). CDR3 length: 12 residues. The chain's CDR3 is CAWRGGGRGYTF. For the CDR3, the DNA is TGTGCCTGGAGGGGGGGAGGGCGAGGCTACACCTTC.

The CDR3 spells CASSLAGRYEQYF. The CDR3 DNA reads TGTGCCAGCAGCTTAGCGGGGAGGTACGAGCAGTACTTC. The rearrangement uses TRBV7-2 and TRBJ2-7; tentatively, D is TRBD2 (6 bases). The CDR3 runs to 13 residues. Germline V gene sequence: CDR1 SGHTA, CDR2 FQGNSA. With 0 bases removed from V and 4 bases from J, the gap between germline ends came to 7 bases. Complete variable domain (other parts from reference TRBV7-2 and TRBJ2-7): GAGVSQSPSNKVTEKGKDVELRCDPISGHTALYWYRQSLGQGLEFLIYFQGNSAPDKSGLPSDRFSAERTGGSVSTLTIQRTQQEDSAVYLCASSLAGRYEQYFGPGTRLTVT.

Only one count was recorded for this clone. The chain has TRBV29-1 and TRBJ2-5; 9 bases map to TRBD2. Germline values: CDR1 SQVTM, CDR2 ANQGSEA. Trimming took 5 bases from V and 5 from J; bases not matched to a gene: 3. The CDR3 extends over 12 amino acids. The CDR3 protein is CSVTLAGETQYF. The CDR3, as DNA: TGCAGCGTTACACTAGCGGGTGAGACCCAGTACTTC.

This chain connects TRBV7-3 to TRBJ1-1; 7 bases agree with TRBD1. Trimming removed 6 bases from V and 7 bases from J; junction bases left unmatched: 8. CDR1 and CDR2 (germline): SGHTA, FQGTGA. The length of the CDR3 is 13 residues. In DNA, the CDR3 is TGTGCCAGCAGACAGGGGCGAGGGGGTGAAGCTTTCTTT. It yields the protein CASRQGRGGEAFF. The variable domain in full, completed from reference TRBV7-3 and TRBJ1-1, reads GAGVSQTPSNKVTEKGKYVELRCDPISGHTALYWYRQSLGQGPEFLIYFQGTGAADDSGLPNDRFFAVRPEGSVSTLKIQRTERGDSAVYLCASRQGRGGEAFFGQGTRLTVV.

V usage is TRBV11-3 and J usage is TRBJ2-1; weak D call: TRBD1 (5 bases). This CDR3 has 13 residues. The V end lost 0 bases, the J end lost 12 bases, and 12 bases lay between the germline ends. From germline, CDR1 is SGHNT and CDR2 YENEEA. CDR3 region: CASSLDLGHWQFF. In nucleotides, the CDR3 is TGTGCCAGCAGCTTAGATCTGGGGCACTGGCAGTTCTTC.

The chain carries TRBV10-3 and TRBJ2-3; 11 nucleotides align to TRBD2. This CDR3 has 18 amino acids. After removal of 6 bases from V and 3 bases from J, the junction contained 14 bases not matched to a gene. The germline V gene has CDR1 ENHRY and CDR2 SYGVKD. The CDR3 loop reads CAIRGFNLAGGLTDTQYF. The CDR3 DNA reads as TGTGCCATCAGGGGATTCAATCTAGCGGGAGGTCTGACAGATACGCAGTATTTT.

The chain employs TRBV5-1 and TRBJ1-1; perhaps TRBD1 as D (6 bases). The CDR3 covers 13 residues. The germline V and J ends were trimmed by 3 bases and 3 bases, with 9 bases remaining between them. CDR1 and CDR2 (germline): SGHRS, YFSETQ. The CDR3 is CASSSTGYTEAFF. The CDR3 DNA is TGCGCCAGCAGCTCCACAGGGTACACTGAAGCTTTCTTT. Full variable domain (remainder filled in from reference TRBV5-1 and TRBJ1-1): KAGVTQTPRYLIKTRGQQVTLSCSPISGHRSVSWYQQTPGQGLQFLFEYFSETQRNKGNFPGRFSGRQFSNSRSEMNVSTLELGDSALYLCASSSTGYTEAFFGQGTRLTVV.

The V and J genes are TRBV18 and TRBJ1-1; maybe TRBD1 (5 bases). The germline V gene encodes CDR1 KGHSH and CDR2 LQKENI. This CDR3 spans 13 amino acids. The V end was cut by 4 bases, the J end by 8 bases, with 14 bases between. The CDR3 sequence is CASSRQGLPEAFF. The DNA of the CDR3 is TGTGCCAGCTCACGGCAGGGTTTACCGGAAGCTTTCTTT.

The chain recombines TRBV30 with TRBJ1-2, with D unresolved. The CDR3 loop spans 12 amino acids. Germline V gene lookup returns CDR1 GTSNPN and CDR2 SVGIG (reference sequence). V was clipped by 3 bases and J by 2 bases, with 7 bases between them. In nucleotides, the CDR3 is TGTGCCTGGAGCGAGGAGAACTATGGCTACACCTTC. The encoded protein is CAWSEENYGYTF.

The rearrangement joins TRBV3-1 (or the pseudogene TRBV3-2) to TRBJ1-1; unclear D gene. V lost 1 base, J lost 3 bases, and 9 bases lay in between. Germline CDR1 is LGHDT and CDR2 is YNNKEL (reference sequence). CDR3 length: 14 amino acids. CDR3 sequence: CASSQVFGDTEAFF. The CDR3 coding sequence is TGTGCCAGCAGCCAAGTCTTCGGGGACACTGAAGCTTTCTTT.